The present T cell receptor (beta chain) was sequenced within a study of cytomegalovirus exposure and HLA in healthy donors. Concerning this clone itself: Other DNA sequences within the sample encode an identical CDR3.

PCR was performed using 60 Vbeta and 13 Jbeta primers. Generated by immunoSEQ multiplex PCR, the TCRdb table keeps only in-frame clones and is missing some. The sample lists approximately 100,000 clones; 74% were seen once. The length of the CDR3 is 15 residues. V shed 5 bases, J shed 2 bases, and the junction held 6 bases outside the gene matches. CDR1 is MNHEY, CDR2 SMNVEV, per germline (reference sequence). Sequenced sample: PBMCs. The chain joins TRBV27 to TRBJ2-3; 8 bases fit TRBD1. This receptor was obtained from a man aged 50-59 years in good health and CMV-seropositive. The chain's CDR3 is CASSPRTGTTDTQYF. For the CDR3, the DNA is TGTGCCAGCAGTCCACGGACAGGGACCACAGATACGCAGTATTTT.